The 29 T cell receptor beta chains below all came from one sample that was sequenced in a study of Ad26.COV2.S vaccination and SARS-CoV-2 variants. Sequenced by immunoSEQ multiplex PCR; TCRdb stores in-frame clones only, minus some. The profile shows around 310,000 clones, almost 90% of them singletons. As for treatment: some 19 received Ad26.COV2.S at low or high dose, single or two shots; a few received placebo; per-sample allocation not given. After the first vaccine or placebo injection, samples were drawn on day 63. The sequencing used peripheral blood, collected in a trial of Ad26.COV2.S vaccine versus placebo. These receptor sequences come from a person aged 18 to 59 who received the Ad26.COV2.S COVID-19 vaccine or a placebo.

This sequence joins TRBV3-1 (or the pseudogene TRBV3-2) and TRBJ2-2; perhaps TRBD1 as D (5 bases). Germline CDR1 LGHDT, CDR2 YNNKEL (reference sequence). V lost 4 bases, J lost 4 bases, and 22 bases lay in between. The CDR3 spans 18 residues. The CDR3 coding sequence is TGTGCCAGCAGCCGGAGAGTTAAAGGGGAAGGTGTCACCGGGGAGCTGTTTTTT. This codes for CASSRRVKGEGVTGELFF.

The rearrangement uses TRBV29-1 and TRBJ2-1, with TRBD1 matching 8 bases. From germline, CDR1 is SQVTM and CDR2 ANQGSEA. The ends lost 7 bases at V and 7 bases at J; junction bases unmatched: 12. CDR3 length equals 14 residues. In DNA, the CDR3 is TGCAGCGCCGAAGGACAGGGCCAAGGGAATGAGCAGTTCTTC. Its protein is CSAEGQGQGNEQFF.

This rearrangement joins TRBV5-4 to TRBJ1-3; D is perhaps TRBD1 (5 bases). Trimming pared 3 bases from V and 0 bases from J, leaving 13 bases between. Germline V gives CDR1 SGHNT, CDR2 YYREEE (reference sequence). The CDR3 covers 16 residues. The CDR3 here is CASSSGLLSSGNTIYF. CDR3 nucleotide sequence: TGTGCCAGCAGCTCGGGACTGCTGAGCTCTGGAAACACCATATATTTT.

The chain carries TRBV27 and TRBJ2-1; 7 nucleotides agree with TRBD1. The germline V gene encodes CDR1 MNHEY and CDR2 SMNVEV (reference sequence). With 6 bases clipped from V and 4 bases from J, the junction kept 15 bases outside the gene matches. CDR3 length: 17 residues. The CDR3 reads CASSMGAGTALYNEQFF. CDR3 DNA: TGTGCCAGCAGCATGGGCGCCGGGACAGCCCTTTACAATGAGCAGTTCTTC.

Here the CDR3 DNA reads TGTGCCAGTCCTGAAGCTTTCTTT. Protein product: CASPEAFF. The chain links TRBV2 to TRBJ1-1; the D is unclear. V shed 9 bases and J shed 6 bases, with 2 bases lying between them. This CDR3 has 8 amino acids. Germline assignment: CDR1 SNHLY and CDR2 FYNNEI. Full variable domain (rest looked up from reference TRBV2 and TRBJ1-1): EPEVTQTPSHQVTQMGQEVILRCVPISNHLYFYWYRQILGQKVEFLVSFYNNEISEKSEIFDDQFSVERPDGSNFTLKIRSTKLEDSAMYFCASPEAFFGQGTRLTVV.

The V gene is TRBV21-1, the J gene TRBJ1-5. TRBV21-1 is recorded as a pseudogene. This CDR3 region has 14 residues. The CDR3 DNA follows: TGTGCACTCGTCCCTGGGGGGCAACAACAGCCCCAGCATTTT. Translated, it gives CALVPGGQQQPQHF.

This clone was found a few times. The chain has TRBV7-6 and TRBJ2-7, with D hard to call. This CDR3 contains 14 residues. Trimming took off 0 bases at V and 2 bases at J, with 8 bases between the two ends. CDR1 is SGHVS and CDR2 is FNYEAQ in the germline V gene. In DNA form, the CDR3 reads TGTGCCAGCAGCTTAGCGGGCGGAACCTACGAGCAGTACGTC. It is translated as CASSLAGGTYEQYV.

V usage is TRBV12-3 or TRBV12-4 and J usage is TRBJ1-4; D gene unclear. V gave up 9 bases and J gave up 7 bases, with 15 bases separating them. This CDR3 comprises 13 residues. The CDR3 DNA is TGTGCCAGTAACTTGGTGGGAACTGAAAAACTGTTTTTT. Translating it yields CASNLVGTEKLFF.

In nucleotides, the CDR3 is TGTGCCAGCAGTTCCCAGCCACCGAGCACTGAAGCTTTCTTT. As protein: CASSSQPPSTEAFF. This chain uses TRBV6-2 or TRBV6-3 with TRBJ1-1; D unclear. The CDR3 contains 14 residues. Trimming took 4 bases from V and 4 from J, leaving 13 bases between them. Germline V gene sequence: CDR1 MNHEY, CDR2 SVGEGT.

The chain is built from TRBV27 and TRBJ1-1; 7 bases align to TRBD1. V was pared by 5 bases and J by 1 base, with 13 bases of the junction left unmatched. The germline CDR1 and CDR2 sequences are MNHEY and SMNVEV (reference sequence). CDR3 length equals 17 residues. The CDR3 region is CASSPYRTGRGNTEAFF. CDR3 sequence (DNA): TGTGCCAGCAGTCCTTACAGGACAGGCCGGGGGAACACTGAAGCTTTCTTT.

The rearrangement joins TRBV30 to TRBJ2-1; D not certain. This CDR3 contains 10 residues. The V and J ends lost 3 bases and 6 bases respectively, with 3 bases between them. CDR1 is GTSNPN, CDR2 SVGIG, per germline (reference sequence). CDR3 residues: CAWSLNEQFF. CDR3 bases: TGTGCCTGGAGCCTCAATGAGCAGTTCTTC.

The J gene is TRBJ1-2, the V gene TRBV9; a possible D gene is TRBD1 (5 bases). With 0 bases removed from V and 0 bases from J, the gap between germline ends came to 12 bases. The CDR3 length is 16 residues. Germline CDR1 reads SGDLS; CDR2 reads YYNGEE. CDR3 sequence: CASSVDLGGTNYGYTF. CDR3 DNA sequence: TGTGCCAGCAGCGTAGACCTCGGGGGGACTAACTATGGCTACACCTTC.

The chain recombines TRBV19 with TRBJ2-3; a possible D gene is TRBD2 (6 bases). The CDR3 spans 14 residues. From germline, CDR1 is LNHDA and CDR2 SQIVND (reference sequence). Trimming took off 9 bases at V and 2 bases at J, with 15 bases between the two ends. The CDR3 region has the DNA TGTGCCAGCGGGACTTCCTCGATCACAGATACGCAGTATTTT. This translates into CASGTSSITDTQYF.

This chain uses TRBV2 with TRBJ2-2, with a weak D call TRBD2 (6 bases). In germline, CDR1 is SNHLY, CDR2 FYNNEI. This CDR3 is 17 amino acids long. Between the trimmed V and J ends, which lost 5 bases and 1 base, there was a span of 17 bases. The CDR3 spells CASSRDFAGKNTGELFF. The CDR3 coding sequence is TGTGCCAGCAGTCGGGATTTCGCGGGAAAGAACACCGGGGAGCTGTTTTTT.

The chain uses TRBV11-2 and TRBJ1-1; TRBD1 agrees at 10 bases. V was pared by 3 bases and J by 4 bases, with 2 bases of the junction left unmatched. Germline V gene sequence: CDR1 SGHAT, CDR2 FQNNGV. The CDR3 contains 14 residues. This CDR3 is CASSFGTGATEAFF. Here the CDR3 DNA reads TGTGCCAGCAGCTTTGGGACAGGGGCCACTGAAGCTTTCTTT. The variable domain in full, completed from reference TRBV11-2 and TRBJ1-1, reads EAGVAQSPRYKIIEKRQSVAFWCNPISGHATLYWYQQILGQGPKLLIQFQNNGVVDDSQLPKDRFSAERLKGVDSTLKIQPAKLEDSAVYLCASSFGTGATEAFFGQGTRLTVV.

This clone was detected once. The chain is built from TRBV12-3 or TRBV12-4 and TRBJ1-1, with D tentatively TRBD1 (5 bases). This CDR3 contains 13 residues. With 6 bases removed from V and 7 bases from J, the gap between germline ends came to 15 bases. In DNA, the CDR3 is TGTGCCAGCAGGCCCGGTGGGGGGTTTGAAGCTTTCTTT. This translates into CASRPGGGFEAFF.

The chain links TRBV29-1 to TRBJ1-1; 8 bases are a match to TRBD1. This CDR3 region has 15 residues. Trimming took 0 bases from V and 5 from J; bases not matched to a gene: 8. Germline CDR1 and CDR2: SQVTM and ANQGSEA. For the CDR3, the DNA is TGCAGCGTTGAAGATCGAACAGGGGGTGGAACTGAAGCTTTCTTT. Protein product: CSVEDRTGGGTEAFF.

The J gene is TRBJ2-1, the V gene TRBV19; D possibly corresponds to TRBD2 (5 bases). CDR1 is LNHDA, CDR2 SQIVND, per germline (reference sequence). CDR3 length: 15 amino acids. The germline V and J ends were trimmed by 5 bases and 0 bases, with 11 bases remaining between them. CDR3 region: CASSEVASSYNEQFF. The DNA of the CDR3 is TGTGCCAGTAGTGAGGTAGCGAGCTCCTACAATGAGCAGTTCTTC.

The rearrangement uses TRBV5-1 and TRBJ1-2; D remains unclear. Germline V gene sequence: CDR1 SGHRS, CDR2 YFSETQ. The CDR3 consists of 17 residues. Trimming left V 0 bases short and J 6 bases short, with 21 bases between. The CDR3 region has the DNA TGCGCCAGCAGCTTGGATTCAGTTCTCCCACAGCCCCATGGCTACACCTTC. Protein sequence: CASSLDSVLPQPHGYTF.

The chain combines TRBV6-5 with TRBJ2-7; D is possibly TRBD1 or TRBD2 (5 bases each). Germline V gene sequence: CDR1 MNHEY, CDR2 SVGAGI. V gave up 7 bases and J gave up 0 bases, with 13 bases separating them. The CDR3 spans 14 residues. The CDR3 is CASKLGVFSYEQYV. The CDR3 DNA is TGTGCCAGCAAACTAGGGGTTTTCTCCTACGAGCAGTACGTC.

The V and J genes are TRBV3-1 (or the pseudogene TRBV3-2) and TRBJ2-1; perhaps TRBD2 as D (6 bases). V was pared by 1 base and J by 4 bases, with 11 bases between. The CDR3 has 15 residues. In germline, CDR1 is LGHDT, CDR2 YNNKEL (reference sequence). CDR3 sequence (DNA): TGTGCCAGCAGCCAAGTCGAGGAGGGATACAATGAGCAGTTCTTC. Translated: CASSQVEEGYNEQFF.

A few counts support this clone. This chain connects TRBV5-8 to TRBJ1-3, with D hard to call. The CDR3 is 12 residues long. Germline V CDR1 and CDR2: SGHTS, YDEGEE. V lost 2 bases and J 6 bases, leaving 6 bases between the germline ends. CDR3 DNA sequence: TGTGCCAGCAGCTTTGTAGAAAACACCATATATTTT. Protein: CASSFVENTIYF.

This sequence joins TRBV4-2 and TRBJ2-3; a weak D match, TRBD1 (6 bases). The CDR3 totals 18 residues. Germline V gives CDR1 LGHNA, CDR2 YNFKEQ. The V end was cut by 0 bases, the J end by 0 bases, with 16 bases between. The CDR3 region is CASSQDLGAASSTDTQYF. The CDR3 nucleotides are TGTGCCAGCAGCCAAGATCTGGGGGCCGCTTCTAGCACAGATACGCAGTATTTT.

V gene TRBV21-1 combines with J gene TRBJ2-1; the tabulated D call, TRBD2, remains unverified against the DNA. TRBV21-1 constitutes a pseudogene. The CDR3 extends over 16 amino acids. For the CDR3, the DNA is TGTGCCAGCAGCAAAAGTGGGTTCCCCGGCGGCAATGAGCAGTTCTTC. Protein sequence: CASSKSGFPGGNEQFF.

The CDR3 bases are TGTGCCAGCAGCTTAGGTAAAAGTGAGCAGTTCTTC. This codes for CASSLGKSEQFF. The chain recombines TRBV13 with TRBJ2-1, with no clear D. This CDR3 region has 12 residues. V shed 0 bases and J shed 9 bases, with 6 bases lying between them. Germline CDR1 is PRHDT and CDR2 is FYEKMQ (reference sequence).

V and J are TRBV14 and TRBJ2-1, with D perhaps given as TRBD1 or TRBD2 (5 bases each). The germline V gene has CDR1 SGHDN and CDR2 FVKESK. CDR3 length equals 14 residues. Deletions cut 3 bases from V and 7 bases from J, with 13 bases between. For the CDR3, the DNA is TGTGCCAGCAGCCAGTGGGAGTGGGGGAATGAGCAGTTCTTC. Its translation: CASSQWEWGNEQFF.

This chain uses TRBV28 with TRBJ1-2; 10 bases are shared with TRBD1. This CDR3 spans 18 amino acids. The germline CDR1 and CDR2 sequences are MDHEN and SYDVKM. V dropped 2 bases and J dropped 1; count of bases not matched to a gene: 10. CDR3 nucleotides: TGTGCCAGCAGTTTACGGGACAGGGGCGCAACTAATAACTATGGCTACACCTTC. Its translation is CASSLRDRGATNNYGYTF.

CDR3 in DNA: TGTGCCAGCAGCGTAGCGGCTTTCTCCTACAATGAGCAGTTCTTC. This sequence encodes CASSVAAFSYNEQFF. The chain recombines TRBV9 with TRBJ2-1; D is uncertain. Per the germline V gene, CDR1 is SGDLS and CDR2 is YYNGEE. The CDR3 loop spans 15 amino acids. V lost 0 bases and J 0 bases, leaving 7 bases between the germline ends.

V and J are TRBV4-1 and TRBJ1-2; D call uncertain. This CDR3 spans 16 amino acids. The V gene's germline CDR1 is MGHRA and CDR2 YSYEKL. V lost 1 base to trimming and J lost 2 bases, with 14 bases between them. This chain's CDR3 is CASSQVFQRTNYGYTF. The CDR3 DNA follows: TGCGCCAGCAGCCAAGTTTTCCAAAGGACCAACTATGGCTACACCTTC.